The entry below describes one T cell receptor (beta chain). The antigen remains undetermined. No patient escaped relapse after autologous stem cell transplantation, and brentuximab vedotin exposure varied. The data derive from a study of PD-1 blockade in classical Hodgkin lymphoma. Study-level points and caveats: Among the patients, those starting nivolumab under 1 year after ASCT were excluded. By C4D1 there was a significant rise in CD4+ TCR diversity but not in CD8+ TCR diversity.

Using immunoSEQ multiplex PCR, the repertoire was profiled, and TCRdb retains in-frame clones only, with some absent. Of more than 55,000 clones listed, around 90% were seen once; the top ten hold around 5%. The V gene's germline CDR1 is LNHDA and CDR2 SQIVND (reference sequence). Trimming removed 6 bases from V and 2 bases from J, with 16 bases in between. The CDR3 runs to 16 residues. The sequencing here drew on peripheral blood mononuclear cells (PBMCs), taken before the second cycle of nivolumab. The receptor comes from a human donor with classical Hodgkin lymphoma. This chain uses TRBV19 with TRBJ1-4; possibly TRBD1 for D (5 bases). CDR3 amino acids: CASRREGVGTNEKLFF. The DNA of the CDR3 is TGTGCCAGTAGAAGGGAAGGGGTGGGGACTAATGAAAAACTGTTTTTT.